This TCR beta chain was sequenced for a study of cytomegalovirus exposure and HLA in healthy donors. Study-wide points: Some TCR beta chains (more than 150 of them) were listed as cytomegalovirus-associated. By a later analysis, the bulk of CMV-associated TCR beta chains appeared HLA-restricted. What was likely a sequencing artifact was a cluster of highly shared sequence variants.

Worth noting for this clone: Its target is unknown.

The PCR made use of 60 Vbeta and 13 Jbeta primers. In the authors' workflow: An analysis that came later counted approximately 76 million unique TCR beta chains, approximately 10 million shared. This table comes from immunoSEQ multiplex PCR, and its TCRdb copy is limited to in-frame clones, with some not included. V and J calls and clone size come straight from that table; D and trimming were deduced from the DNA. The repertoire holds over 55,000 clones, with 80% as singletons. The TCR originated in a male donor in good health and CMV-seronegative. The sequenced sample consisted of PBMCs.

For the CDR3, the DNA is TGCAGCGTTCGTTCCCTTACAGGGGGCTACACCTTC. Encoded protein: CSVRSLTGGYTF. The chain combines TRBV29-1 with TRBJ1-2; tentative D call: TRBD1 (6 bases). This CDR3 comprises 12 residues. The V end was cut by 5 bases, the J end by 8 bases, with 15 bases between. Germline assignment: CDR1 SQVTM and CDR2 ANQGSEA.